The 6 T cell receptor beta chains in this list originate from one sample, sequenced in a study of CD8 T cells in ankylosing spondylitis. Each CDR3 protein gets one entry after TCRdb re-called the 5' RACE reads with MiXCR. The sample records roughly 120,000 distinct CDR3 sequences, over 6% being singletons. The sample taken for sequencing was blood, either unsorted or a sorted T cell fraction (not recorded which). These receptors all come from a male donor with ankylosing spondylitis or in good health (not recorded which).

This clonotype was recorded at least ten times. This chain links TRBV7-3 with TRBJ2-1; D gene ambiguous. CDR3 length: 13 residues. From germline, CDR1 is SGHTA and CDR2 FQGTGA. The V and J ends lost 2 bases and 10 bases respectively, with 12 bases between them. The CDR3 bases are TGTGCCAGCAGCTTAGCTGGCTTCTACGAGCAGTTCTTC. It codes for CASSLAGFYEQFF.

Ten or more counts support this clonotype. This chain joins TRBV20-1 and TRBJ2-4; 9 bases map to TRBD2. Germline-derived CDR1 and CDR2 are DFQATT and SNEGSKA (reference sequence). Trimming cost V 3 bases and J 5 bases; bases outside gene matches: 8. CDR3 size: 15 residues. CDR3 nucleotides: TGCAGTGCTAGGACGGCTAGCGGGGACCAAAACATTCAGTACTTC. Translated: CSARTASGDQNIQYF.

On this clonotype: A much larger clonotype is one base distant, so this may be a read error. The V call is TRBV10-3, the J call TRBJ1-2; D gene ambiguous. CDR1 is ENHRY and CDR2 is SYGVKD in the germline V gene. This CDR3 has 14 residues. Trimming stripped 0 bases from V and 0 bases from J, with 5 bases between. The CDR3 DNA reads TGTGCCATCAGTGAGTCGAAAGCTAACTATGGCTACACCTTC. Its protein is CAISESKANYGYTF.

This clonotype was recorded many times. This rearrangement joins TRBV5-1 to TRBJ2-2; 7 positions match TRBD2. Germline V lookup: CDR1 SGHRS, CDR2 YFSETQ. This CDR3 has 16 amino acids. The V and J ends lost 4 bases and 2 bases, in that order; junction bases with no gene match: 8. CDR3 sequence: CASSRSGGGNTGELFF. In nucleotides, the CDR3 is TGCGCCAGCAGCCGGTCTGGCGGGGGTAACACCGGGGAGCTGTTTTTT.

This clonotype has at least ten counts. The chain uses TRBV18 and TRBJ2-5; 7 bases align to TRBD1. Germline V gene lookup returns CDR1 KGHSH and CDR2 LQKENI. Trimming took 1 base from V and 3 from J; bases not matched to a gene: 5. The CDR3 runs to 15 residues. DNA of the CDR3: TGTGCCAGCTCACCACAGGGGGCCCTAGAAGAGACCCAGTACTTC. Protein: CASSPQGALEETQYF. Looking up the rest from reference TRBV18 and TRBJ2-5 gives the full variable domain: NAGVMQNPRHLVRRRGQEARLRCSPMKGHSHVYWYRQLPEEGLKFMVYLQKENIIDESGMPKERFSAEFPKEGPSILRIQQVVRGDSAAYFCASSPQGALEETQYFGPGTRLLVL.

The sample holds many counts of this clonotype. The rearrangement joins TRBV7-8 to TRBJ2-1; D is unclear. The germline CDR1 and CDR2 sequences are SGHVS and FQNEAQ. Trimming left V 3 bases short and J 8 bases short, with 14 bases between. The CDR3 totals 14 residues. As DNA, the CDR3 is TGTGCCAGCAGCTTCCTTCCCCAAGCCGATGAGCAGTTCTTC. Encoded protein: CASSFLPQADEQFF.